One sample yielded the 20 T cell receptor beta chains listed below, sequenced in a study of CD8 T cells in Susac syndrome. RNA, at roughly 0.45 to 1 ug, was reverse transcribed with random hexamers. TCRdb re-called the immunoSEQ multiplex PCR reads with MiXCR, one entry per CDR3 protein. The data show about 280,000 distinct CDR3 sequences, 85% seen once. The sequenced sample consisted of CD8+ T cells from PBMCs. These receptors all come from a human donor with multiple sclerosis.

The V call is TRBV7-9, the J call TRBJ2-5, with D maybe TRBD2 (6 bases). This CDR3 has 18 residues. Looked up from germline, CDR1 is SEHNR and CDR2 is FQNEAQ (reference sequence). Trimming pared 0 bases from V and 3 bases from J, leaving 20 bases between. The CDR3 protein is CASSLALRGSFLEETQYF. CDR3 in DNA: TGTGCCAGCAGCTTAGCGCTCCGGGGGAGTTTCCTTGAAGAGACCCAGTACTTC.

This chain joins TRBV29-1 and TRBJ2-1; TRBD2 agrees at 9 bases. J lost 5 bases, V lost 0 bases, and 5 bases had no gene match. Per the germline V gene, CDR1 is SQVTM and CDR2 is ANQGSEA. The CDR3 totals 15 residues. The CDR3 region is CSVEDGLARNNEQFF. The CDR3 coding sequence is TGCAGCGTTGAAGACGGACTAGCGAGAAACAATGAGCAGTTCTTC.

The chain couples TRBV7-6 to TRBJ1-5, with D maybe TRBD1 (5 bases). The ends were cut back, 0 bases at V and 2 bases at J, with 11 bases in the middle. This CDR3 is 16 amino acids long. Germline loops: CDR1 SGHVS, CDR2 FNYEAQ. The CDR3, as DNA: TGTGCCAGCAGCTTAGCAGAGGGGACGGGCAATCAGCCCCAGCATTTT. Its protein product is CASSLAEGTGNQPQHF. Combining the CDR3 with reference TRBV7-6 and TRBJ1-5 gives the whole variable domain GAGVSQSPRYKVTKRGQDVALRCDPISGHVSLYWYRQALGQGPEFLTYFNYEAQQDKSGLPNDRFSAERPEGSISTLTIQRTEQRDSAMYRCASSLAEGTGNQPQHFGDGTRLSIL.

This clonotype appeared a few times. This chain connects TRBV4-1 to TRBJ2-7, with 8 bases aligning to TRBD2. The trim removed 0 bases at V and 6 bases at J, leaving 10 bases unmatched. Germline-derived CDR1 and CDR2 are MGHRA and YSYEKL. CDR3 length: 16 residues. CDR3 amino acids: CASSQDPGGRTTEQYF. CDR3 DNA: TGCGCCAGCAGCCAAGATCCGGGCGGGAGGACCACCGAGCAGTACTTC.

The chain combines TRBV7-6 with TRBJ2-6; D unclear. Per the germline V gene, CDR1 is SGHVS and CDR2 is FNYEAQ. Trimming removed 4 bases at V and 5 bases at J, with 12 bases between. The CDR3 extends over 15 amino acids. DNA of the CDR3: TGTGCCAGCAGCTCTACCGGGCCCCGGGCCAACGTCCTGACTTTC. This gives the protein CASSSTGPRANVLTF.

The chain joins TRBV20-1 to TRBJ2-7, with no clear D. V was trimmed by 3 bases and J by 5 bases, leaving 5 bases between them. Germline CDR1 is DFQATT and CDR2 is SNEGSKA (reference sequence). The CDR3 is 10 residues long. The CDR3: CSAREHEQYF. CDR3 DNA sequence: TGCAGTGCTAGGGAGCACGAGCAGTACTTC.

This chain connects TRBV7-9 to TRBJ2-1; 7 nucleotides match TRBD2. V lost 0 bases and J lost 6; bases outside the gene matches: 8. The CDR3 contains 16 residues. The germline V gene encodes CDR1 SEHNR and CDR2 FQNEAQ (reference sequence). The CDR3: CASSLAVGGLVNEQFF. For the CDR3, the DNA is TGTGCCAGCAGCTTAGCTGTGGGAGGGCTTGTCAATGAGCAGTTCTTC.

This chain uses TRBV19 with TRBJ2-1; D possibly matches TRBD1 or TRBD2 (6 bases each). V dropped 7 bases and J dropped 6 bases, with 13 bases sitting between them. From germline, CDR1 is LNHDA and CDR2 SQIVND (reference sequence). The CDR3 has 13 residues. The CDR3 DNA is TGTGCCAGTAAGGGGGACTGGGGCAATGAGCAGTTCTTC. Protein sequence: CASKGDWGNEQFF. The full variable domain, with the rest looked up from reference TRBV19 and TRBJ2-1, is DGGITQSPKYLFRKEGQNVTLSCEQNLNHDAMYWYRQDPGQGLRLIYYSQIVNDFQKGDIAEGYSVSREKKESFPLTVTSAQKNPTAFYLCASKGDWGNEQFFGPGTRLTVL.

The CDR3 coding sequence is TGCAGTGCTAGAGCAGCCCTAGCGGGGTACAATGAGCAGTTCTTC. It encodes CSARAALAGYNEQFF. This sequence joins TRBV20-1 and TRBJ2-1; 9 nucleotides agree with TRBD2. The junction had 5 bases not matched to a gene; V was cut back by 1 base and J by 4 bases. The CDR3 runs 15 residues. The germline V gene has CDR1 DFQATT and CDR2 SNEGSKA (reference sequence).

J is TRBJ2-5 and V is TRBV28; TRBD2 aligns across 8 bases. The CDR3 is 18 residues long. Germline CDR1 and CDR2: MDHEN and SYDVKM. J was trimmed by 3 bases and V by 2 bases; bases with no gene match: 14. CDR3 loop: CASSLTLLPLSGEETQYF. The CDR3 DNA reads as TGTGCCAGCAGTTTAACCTTACTCCCACTTAGCGGGGAAGAGACCCAGTACTTC.

The chain combines TRBV20-1 with TRBJ2-1; unclear D gene. The V gene lost 6 bases and the J gene lost 9 bases, with 9 bases spanning the gap. This CDR3 contains 10 residues. Germline V gene data show CDR1 as DFQATT and CDR2 as SNEGSKA (reference sequence). CDR3 sequence: CSAKYGEQFF. The CDR3 nucleotides read TGCAGTGCCAAATATGGTGAGCAGTTCTTC.

The chain has TRBV7-9 and TRBJ1-3; maybe TRBD1 (5 bases). CDR1 SEHNR and CDR2 FQNEAQ come from the germline V gene (reference sequence). V gave up 5 bases and J gave up 1 base, with 18 bases separating them. There are 17 residues in the CDR3. CDR3 region: CASSPTVGVFSGNTIYF. The CDR3 DNA is TGTGCCAGCAGCCCCACGGTGGGGGTATTTTCTGGAAACACCATATATTTT.

This rearrangement joins TRBV6-5 to TRBJ1-1; D uncertain. The ends were cut back, 7 bases at V and 1 base at J, with 22 bases in the middle. This CDR3 has 17 amino acids. The germline gives CDR1 MNHEY, CDR2 SVGAGI. CDR3 residues: CASTFWARRLTNTEAFF. CDR3 coding DNA: TGTGCCAGCACTTTTTGGGCCAGGAGATTAACGAACACTGAAGCTTTCTTT.

The chain carries TRBV5-4 and TRBJ2-5; 8 bases are a match to TRBD2. Germline V lookup: CDR1 SGHNT, CDR2 YYREEE (reference sequence). V lost 1 base to trimming and J lost 0 bases; unmatched junction nucleotides: 11. CDR3 length equals 18 residues. This CDR3 reads CASSLIASSGRYQETQYF. The CDR3 DNA reads as TGTGCCAGCAGCTTGATTGCGTCTAGCGGGCGGTACCAAGAGACCCAGTACTTC.

The V call is TRBV6-5, the J call TRBJ1-4, with D tentatively TRBD1 (6 bases). CDR3 length: 15 amino acids. V was trimmed by 2 bases and J by 0 bases, leaving 7 bases between them. CDR1 and CDR2 (germline): MNHEY, SVGAGI. The chain's CDR3 is CASSYTGPTNEKLFF. CDR3 DNA sequence: TGTGCCAGCAGTTACACAGGGCCAACTAATGAAAAACTGTTTTTT.

Worth noting for this clonotype: A junction end diverges from the germline sequence, so it may reflect a read error. This sequence joins TRBV20-1 and TRBJ2-7; D possibly uses TRBD1 or TRBD2 (5 bases each). Germline assignment: CDR1 DFQATT and CDR2 SNEGSKA (reference sequence). This CDR3 has 14 amino acids. The CDR3 here is CSAANRDQTYEQHF. In DNA, the CDR3 is TGCAGTGCTGCCAACCGGGACCAGACCTACGAGCAGCACTTC.

The chain is built from TRBV3-1 and TRBJ2-3; 12 bases map to TRBD2. The CDR3 spans 17 residues. V gave up 1 base and J gave up 6 bases; unmatched junction bases: 8. CDR1 is LGHDT and CDR2 is YNNKEL in the germline V gene (reference sequence). The chain's CDR3 is CASSQVWTSGKGDTQYF. The CDR3 coding sequence is TGTGCCAGCAGCCAAGTATGGACTAGCGGGAAGGGGGATACGCAGTATTTT.

This clonotype is a singleton in its sample. The J gene is TRBJ2-7, the V gene TRBV5-5, with D unresolved. Germline V gene lookup returns CDR1 SGHKS and CDR2 YYEKEE (reference sequence). V lost 4 bases to trimming and J lost 2 bases, with 16 bases between them. The CDR3 sequence is 15 residues long. The CDR3 region has the DNA TGTGCCAGCAGCGTTGAACCAGCCTCGACCTACGAGCAGTACTTC. It specifies CASSVEPASTYEQYF.

The chain is built from TRBV5-1 and TRBJ2-1; D is unresolved. CDR1 is SGHRS, CDR2 YFSETQ, per germline. V was clipped by 4 bases and J by 8 bases, with 7 bases between them. The CDR3 is 11 amino acids. CDR3 nucleotides: TGCGCCAGCAGCCACGGCGATGAGCAGTTCTTC. Residues: CASSHGDEQFF.

This clonotype was detected a few times. This chain uses TRBV19 with TRBJ2-7, with 8 bases aligning to TRBD1. Germline CDR1 LNHDA, CDR2 SQIVND (reference sequence). Losses at the gene ends were 4 bases for V and 3 bases for J; bases not matched to a gene: 5. The CDR3 has 14 residues. CDR3: CASSTGQAIYEQYF. The CDR3, as DNA: TGTGCCAGTAGTACGGGACAGGCAATCTACGAGCAGTACTTC.